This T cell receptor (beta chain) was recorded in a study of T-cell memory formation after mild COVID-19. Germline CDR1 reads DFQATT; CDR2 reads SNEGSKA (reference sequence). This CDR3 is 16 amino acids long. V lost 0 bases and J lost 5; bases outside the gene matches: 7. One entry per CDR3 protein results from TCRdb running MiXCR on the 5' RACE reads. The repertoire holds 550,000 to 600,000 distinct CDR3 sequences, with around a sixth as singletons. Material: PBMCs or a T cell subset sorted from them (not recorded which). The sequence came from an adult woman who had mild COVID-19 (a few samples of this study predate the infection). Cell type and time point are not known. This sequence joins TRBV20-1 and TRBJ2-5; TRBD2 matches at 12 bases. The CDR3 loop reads CSARDVTSGSGETQYF. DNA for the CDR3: TGCAGTGCTAGAGACGTGACTAGCGGGAGTGGCGAGACCCAGTACTTC.